This TCR beta chain is from a study of human T cells and chemical hapten exposure. Study-level information: Each patch test put 0.01% DPC on the upper back, and results were read at 6 days. Per-sample TCR yield variability stemmed mainly from small pooled library volume differences.

Only a few counts were recorded for this clonotype. There are 12 residues in the CDR3. The V gene's germline CDR1 is SNHLY and CDR2 FYNNEI. Trimming stripped 7 bases from V and 6 bases from J, with 11 bases between. The library labeled individual cDNA molecules by adding unique molecular identifiers to them. TCRdb passed the RACE reads through MiXCR, listing each CDR3 protein once. The table has 140,000 or so distinct CDR3 sequences, 12% seen once; the top ten hold around 1.4%. Documented time point: patch test 2, 6 weeks after DPC sensitization. Treatment in this sample: therapeutic diphenylcyclopropenone sensitization with weekly scalp DPC. People who gave samples had alopecia, were 18 to 70 years old, and were suitable for DPC.

The rearrangement joins TRBV2 to TRBJ2-3; D remains ambiguous. The sequenced sample was whole blood, obtained in connection with sensitization to the hapten diphenylcyclopropenone (DPC). This receptor was taken from a woman in her forties or fifties with alopecia areata. Some clones in this sample may be carry-over from other donors' samples. CDR3 coding DNA: TGTGCCAGCACCCTCTCCGGGGATACGCAGTATTTT. This gives the protein CASTLSGDTQYF.